This TCR beta chain came from a study of tumor-infiltrating lymphocytes in primary liver carcinoma. The overall study: Patients were men and women aged 30 to 69 years. Each sample had roughly 3.5 to 8 million productive TCRbeta reads regardless of tissue type.

Study-wide results and caveats: Tumor region pairs overlapped more than did tumor-adjacent and tumor-blood pairs. Blood trailed tumors significantly in top-250-clone fraction (p = 0.039).

In regard to this clonotype: What it binds is not known.

Without any cell sorting, roughly 20-33 mg of bulk tissue yielded co-extracted RNA and DNA. A constant-region primer served to make TCR beta cDNA from approximately 490 ng total RNA. Each TCR beta library was derived from three nested multiplex PCR rounds that employed slightly modified ARM-PCR. A C-beta reverse primer was combined with TRBV1-TRBV30 forward primers in the first two PCR rounds, and each round had roughly 11 cycles. Each CDR3 protein is one row after TCRdb ran MiXCR on the multiplex PCR reads. The sample includes some 120,000 distinct CDR3 sequences, 64% of them seen just once. With V trimmed by 4 bases and J by 11 bases, 13 bases remained unmatched. The germline V gene encodes CDR1 SQVTM and CDR2 ANQGSEA. The CDR3 has 14 amino acids.

The rearrangement links TRBV29-1 to TRBJ2-3, with TRBD2 matching over 9 bases. The sequence derives from an older woman with primary liver carcinoma and hepatitis B virus infection. The specimen sequenced was liver tumor tissue from sampling region 3. This sample's subset: tumor region T3, left-lateral pole. In DNA form, the CDR3 reads TGCAGCGTTGTTGGCGGGAGGGGTGCAGATGGGCAGTATTTT. It codes for CSVVGGRGADGQYF.